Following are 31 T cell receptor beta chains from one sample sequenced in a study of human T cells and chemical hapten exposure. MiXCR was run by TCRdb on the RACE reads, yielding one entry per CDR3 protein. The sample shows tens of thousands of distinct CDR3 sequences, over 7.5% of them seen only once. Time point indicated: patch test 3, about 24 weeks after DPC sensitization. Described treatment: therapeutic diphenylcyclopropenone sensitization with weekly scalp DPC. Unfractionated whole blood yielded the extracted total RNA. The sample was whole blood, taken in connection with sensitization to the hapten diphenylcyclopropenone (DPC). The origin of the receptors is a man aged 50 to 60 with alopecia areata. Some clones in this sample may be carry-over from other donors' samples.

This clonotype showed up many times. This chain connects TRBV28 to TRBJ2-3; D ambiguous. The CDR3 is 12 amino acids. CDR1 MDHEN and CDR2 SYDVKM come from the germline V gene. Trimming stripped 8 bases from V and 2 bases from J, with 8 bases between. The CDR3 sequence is CASGPDTDTQYF. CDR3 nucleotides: TGTGCCAGCGGACCCGACACAGATACGCAGTATTTT.

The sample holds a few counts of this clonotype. The CDR3 sequence: CASSWTGDLSNQPQHF. CDR3 bases: TGTGCCAGTAGTTGGACGGGCGATCTGAGCAATCAGCCCCAGCATTTT. V is TRBV19 and J is TRBJ1-5; no definite D call. V dropped 5 bases and J dropped 1 base, with 15 bases sitting between them. Germline loops: CDR1 LNHDA, CDR2 SQIVND (reference sequence). CDR3 size: 16 residues.

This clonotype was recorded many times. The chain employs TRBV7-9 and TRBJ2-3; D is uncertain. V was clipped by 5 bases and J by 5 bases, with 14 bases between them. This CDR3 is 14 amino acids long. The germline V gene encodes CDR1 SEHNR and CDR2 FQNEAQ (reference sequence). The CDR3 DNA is TGTGCCAGCAGCAGCTTGGCCGATTTAGATACGCAGTATTTT. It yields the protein CASSSLADLDTQYF.

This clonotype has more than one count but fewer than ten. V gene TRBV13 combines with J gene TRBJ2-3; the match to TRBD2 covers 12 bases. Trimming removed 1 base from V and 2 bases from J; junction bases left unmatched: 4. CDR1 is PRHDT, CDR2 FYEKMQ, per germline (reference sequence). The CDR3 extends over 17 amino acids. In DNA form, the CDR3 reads TGTGCCAGCAGCTTAGTTGGACTAGCGGGAATCACAGATACGCAGTATTTT. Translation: CASSLVGLAGITDTQYF.

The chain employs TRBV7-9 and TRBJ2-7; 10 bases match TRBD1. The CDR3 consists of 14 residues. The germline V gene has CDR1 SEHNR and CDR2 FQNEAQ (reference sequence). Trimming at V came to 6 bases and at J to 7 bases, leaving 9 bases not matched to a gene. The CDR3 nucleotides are TGTGCCAGCAGGGAGGGGACAGGGGAGAGGGAGCAGTACTTC. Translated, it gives CASREGTGEREQYF. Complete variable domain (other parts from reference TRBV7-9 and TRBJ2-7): DTGVSQNPRHKITKRGQNVTFRCDPISEHNRLYWYRQTLGQGPEFLTYFQNEAQLEKSRLLSDRFSAERPKGSFSTLEIQRTEQGDSAMYLCASREGTGEREQYFGPGTRLTVT.

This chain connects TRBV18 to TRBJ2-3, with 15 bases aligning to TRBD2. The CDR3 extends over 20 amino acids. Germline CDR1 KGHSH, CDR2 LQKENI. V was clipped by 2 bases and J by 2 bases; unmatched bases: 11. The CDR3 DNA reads TGTGCCAGCTCACCAAGGGTCCTCGGACTAGCGGGAGGGATCACAGATACGCAGTATTTT. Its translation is CASSPRVLGLAGGITDTQYF. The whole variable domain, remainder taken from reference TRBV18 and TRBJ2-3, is NAGVMQNPRHLVRRRGQEARLRCSPMKGHSHVYWYRQLPEEGLKFMVYLQKENIIDESGMPKERFSAEFPKEGPSILRIQQVVRGDSAAYFCASSPRVLGLAGGITDTQYFGPGTRLTVL.

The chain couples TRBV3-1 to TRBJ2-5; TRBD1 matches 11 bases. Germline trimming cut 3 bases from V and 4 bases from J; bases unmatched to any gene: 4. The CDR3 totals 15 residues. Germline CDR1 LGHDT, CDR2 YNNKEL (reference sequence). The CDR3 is CASSHPDRGPETQYF. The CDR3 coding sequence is TGTGCCAGCAGCCATCCGGACAGGGGGCCAGAGACCCAGTACTTC.

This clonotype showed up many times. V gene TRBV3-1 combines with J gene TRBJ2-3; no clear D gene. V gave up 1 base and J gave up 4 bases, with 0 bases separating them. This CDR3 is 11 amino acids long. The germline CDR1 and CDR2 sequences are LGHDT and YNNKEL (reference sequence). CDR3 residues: CASSQADTQYF. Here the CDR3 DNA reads TGTGCCAGCAGCCAAGCAGATACGCAGTATTTT.

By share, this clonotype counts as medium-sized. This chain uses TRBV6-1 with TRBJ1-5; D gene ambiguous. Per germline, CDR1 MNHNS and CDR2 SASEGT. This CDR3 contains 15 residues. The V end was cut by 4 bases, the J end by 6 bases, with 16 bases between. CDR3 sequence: CASSGFGQAGQPQHF. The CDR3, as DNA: TGTGCCAGCAGTGGATTCGGTCAGGCGGGTCAGCCCCAGCATTTT.

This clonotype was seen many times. CDR3 amino acids: CASSSSRLAGRNGELFF. CDR3 in DNA: TGTGCCAGCAGCTCGAGTAGACTAGCGGGACGGAACGGGGAGCTGTTTTTT. This sequence joins TRBV7-3 and TRBJ2-2; 11 bases are shared with TRBD2. Germline V lookup: CDR1 SGHTA, CDR2 FQGTGA. This CDR3 is built from 17 residues. Trimming at V came to 4 bases and at J to 7 bases, leaving 11 bases not matched to a gene.

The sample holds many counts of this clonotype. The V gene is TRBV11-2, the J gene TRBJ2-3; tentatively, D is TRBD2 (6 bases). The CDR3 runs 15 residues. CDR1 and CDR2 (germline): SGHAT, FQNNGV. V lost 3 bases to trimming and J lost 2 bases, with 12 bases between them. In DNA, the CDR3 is TGTGCCAGCAGCTTTTCTGGACTAATCACAGATACGCAGTATTTT. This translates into CASSFSGLITDTQYF.

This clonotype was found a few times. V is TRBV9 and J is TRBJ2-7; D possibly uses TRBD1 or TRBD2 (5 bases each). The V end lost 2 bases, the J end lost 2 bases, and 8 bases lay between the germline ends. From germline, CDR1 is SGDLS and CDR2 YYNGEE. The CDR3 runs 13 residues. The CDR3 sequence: CASSVGGTYEQYF. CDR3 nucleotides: TGTGCCAGCAGCGTTGGGGGTACCTACGAGCAGTACTTC.

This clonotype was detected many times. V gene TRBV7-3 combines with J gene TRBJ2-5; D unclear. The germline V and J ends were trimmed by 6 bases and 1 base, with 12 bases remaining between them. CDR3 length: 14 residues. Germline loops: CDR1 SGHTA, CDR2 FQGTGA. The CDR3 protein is CASSSQDAQETQYF. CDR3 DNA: TGTGCCAGCAGTTCTCAGGACGCCCAAGAGACCCAGTACTTC.

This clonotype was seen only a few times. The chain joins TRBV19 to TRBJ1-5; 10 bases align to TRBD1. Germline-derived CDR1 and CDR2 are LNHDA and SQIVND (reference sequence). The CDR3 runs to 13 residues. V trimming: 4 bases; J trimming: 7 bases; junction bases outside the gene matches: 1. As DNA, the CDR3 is TGTGCCAGTAGTAGGGACAGGGGCCAGCCCCAGCATTTT. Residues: CASSRDRGQPQHF.

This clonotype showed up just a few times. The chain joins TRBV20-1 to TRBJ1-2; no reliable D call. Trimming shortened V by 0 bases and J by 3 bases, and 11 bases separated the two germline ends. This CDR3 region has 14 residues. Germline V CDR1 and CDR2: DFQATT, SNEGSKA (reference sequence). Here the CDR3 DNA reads TGCAGTGCTAGAGACCAAGGAGAGGACTATGGCTACACCTTC. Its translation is CSARDQGEDYGYTF.

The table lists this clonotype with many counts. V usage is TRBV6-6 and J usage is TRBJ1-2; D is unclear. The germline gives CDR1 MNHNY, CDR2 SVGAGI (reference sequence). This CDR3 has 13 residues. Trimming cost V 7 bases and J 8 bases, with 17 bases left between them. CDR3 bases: TGTGCCAGCACCCTGGACTCGATTCTGGGCTACACCTTC. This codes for CASTLDSILGYTF.

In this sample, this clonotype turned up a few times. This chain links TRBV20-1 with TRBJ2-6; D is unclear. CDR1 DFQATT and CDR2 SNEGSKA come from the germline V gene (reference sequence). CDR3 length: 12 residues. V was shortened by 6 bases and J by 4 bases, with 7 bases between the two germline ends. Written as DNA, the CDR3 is TGCAGTGCCCGGCAAGGGGCCAACGTCCTGACTTTC. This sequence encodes CSARQGANVLTF.

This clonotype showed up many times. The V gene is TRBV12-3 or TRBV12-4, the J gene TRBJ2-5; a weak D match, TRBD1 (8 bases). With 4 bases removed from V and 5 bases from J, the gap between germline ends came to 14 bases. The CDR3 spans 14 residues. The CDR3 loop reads CASSSDRGGETQYF. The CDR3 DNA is TGTGCCAGCAGTTCCGACAGGGGAGGGGAGACCCAGTACTTC.

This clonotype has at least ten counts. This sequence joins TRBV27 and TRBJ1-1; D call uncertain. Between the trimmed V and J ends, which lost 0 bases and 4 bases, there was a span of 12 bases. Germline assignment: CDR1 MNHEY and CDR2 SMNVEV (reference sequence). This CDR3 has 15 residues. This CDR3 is CASSLSGEWSTEAFF. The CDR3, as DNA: TGTGCCAGCAGTTTATCTGGGGAATGGAGCACTGAAGCTTTCTTT.

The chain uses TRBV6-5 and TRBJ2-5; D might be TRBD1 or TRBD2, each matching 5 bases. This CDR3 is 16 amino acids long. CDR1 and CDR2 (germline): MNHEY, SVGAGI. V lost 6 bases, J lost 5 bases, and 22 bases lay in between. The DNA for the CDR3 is TGTGCCAGCAGATCCGCTAAGGGACGGGGAAGCGAGACCCAGTACTTC. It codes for CASRSAKGRGSETQYF.

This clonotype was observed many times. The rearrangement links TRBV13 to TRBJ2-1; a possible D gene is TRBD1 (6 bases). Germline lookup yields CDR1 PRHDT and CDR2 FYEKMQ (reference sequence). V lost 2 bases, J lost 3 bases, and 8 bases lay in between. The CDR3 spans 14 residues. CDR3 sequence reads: CASSLQGIYNEQFF. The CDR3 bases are TGTGCCAGCAGCTTACAGGGGATCTACAATGAGCAGTTCTTC.

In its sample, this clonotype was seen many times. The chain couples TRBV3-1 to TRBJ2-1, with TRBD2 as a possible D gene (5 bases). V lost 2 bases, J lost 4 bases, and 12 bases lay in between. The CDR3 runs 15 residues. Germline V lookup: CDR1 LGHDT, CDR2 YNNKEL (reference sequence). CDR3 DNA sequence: TGTGCCAGCAGCCAAAGCTGGACGGGATACAATGAGCAGTTCTTC. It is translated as CASSQSWTGYNEQFF.

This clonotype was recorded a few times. CDR3 region: CASTLSPFRETQYF. As DNA, the CDR3 is TGTGCCAGCACCTTATCCCCTTTTAGGGAGACCCAGTACTTC. The chain combines TRBV28 with TRBJ2-5; no definite D call. The germline V gene has CDR1 MDHEN and CDR2 SYDVKM. The CDR3 runs 14 residues. V was clipped by 7 bases and J by 5 bases, with 17 bases between them.

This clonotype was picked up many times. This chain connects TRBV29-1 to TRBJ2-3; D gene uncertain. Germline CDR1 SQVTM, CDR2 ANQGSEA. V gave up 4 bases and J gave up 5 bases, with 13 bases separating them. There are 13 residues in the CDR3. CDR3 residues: CSVGPDGRDTQYF. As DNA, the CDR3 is TGCAGCGTTGGCCCCGACGGAAGAGATACGCAGTATTTT.

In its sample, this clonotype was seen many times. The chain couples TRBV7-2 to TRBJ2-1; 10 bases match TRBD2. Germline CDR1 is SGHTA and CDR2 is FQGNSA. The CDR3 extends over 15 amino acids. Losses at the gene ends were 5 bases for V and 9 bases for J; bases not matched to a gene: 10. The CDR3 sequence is CASSTKAGGPSEQFF. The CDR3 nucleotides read TGTGCCAGCAGCACAAAAGCGGGAGGGCCTAGTGAGCAGTTCTTC.

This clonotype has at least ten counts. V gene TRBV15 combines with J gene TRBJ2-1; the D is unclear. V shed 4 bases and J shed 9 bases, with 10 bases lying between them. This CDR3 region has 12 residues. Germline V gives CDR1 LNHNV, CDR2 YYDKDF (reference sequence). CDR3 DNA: TGTGCCACCAGCATCCCCCCGGGTGAGCAGTTCTTC. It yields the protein CATSIPPGEQFF.

The DNA for the CDR3 is TGTGCCAGCAGCGTCGACAGGGGGCTAGAGACCCAGTACTTC. It specifies CASSVDRGLETQYF. The chain joins TRBV9 to TRBJ2-5; 10 bases agree with TRBD1. Per the germline V gene, CDR1 is SGDLS and CDR2 is YYNGEE. CDR3 size: 14 residues. V lost 2 bases to trimming and J lost 4 bases; unmatched junction nucleotides: 2.

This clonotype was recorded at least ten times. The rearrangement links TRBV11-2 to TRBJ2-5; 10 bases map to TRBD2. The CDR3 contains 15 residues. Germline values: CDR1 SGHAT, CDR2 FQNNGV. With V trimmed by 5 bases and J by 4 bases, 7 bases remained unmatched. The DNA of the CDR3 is TGTGCCAGCAGCACCGGACTAGCGGAAAGAGAGACCCAGTACTTC. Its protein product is CASSTGLAERETQYF.

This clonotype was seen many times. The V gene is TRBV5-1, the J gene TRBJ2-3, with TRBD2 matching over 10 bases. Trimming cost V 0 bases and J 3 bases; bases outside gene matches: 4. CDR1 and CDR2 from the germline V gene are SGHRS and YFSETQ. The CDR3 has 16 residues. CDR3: CASSLDGLAETDTQYF. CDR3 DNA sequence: TGCGCCAGCAGCTTGGATGGACTAGCGGAAACAGATACGCAGTATTTT.

In nucleotides, the CDR3 is TGTGCCAGCAGTTACTCGACAGTTCCGGCTTTCTTT. Protein product: CASSYSTVPAFF. J is TRBJ1-1 and V is TRBV6-2 or TRBV6-3; D might be TRBD1 (5 bases). The V gene lost 0 bases and the J gene lost 11 bases, with 10 bases spanning the gap. The CDR3 is made up of 12 amino acids. Looked up from germline, CDR1 is MNHEY and CDR2 is SVGEGT.

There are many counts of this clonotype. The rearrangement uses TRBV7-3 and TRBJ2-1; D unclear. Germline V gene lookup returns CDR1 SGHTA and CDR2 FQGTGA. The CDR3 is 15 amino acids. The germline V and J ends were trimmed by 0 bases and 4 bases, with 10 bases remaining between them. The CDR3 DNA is TGTGCCAGCAGCTTAACGTTATCTGAGTACAATGAGCAGTTCTTC. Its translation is CASSLTLSEYNEQFF.